Listed below are T cell receptor beta chains from one sample, sequenced in a study of control samples from healthy donors and cancer patients. Measured with immunoSEQ multiplex PCR; TCRdb has only the in-frame clones, and not every one. The sample records some 130,000 clones, just under 95% being singletons. Sequenced: blood. These receptors were taken from a man between 25 and 39 years old in good health. The CDR3 runs from the conserved cysteine through the conserved F or W. A D gene is named only where the DNA matches it firmly.

v_gene	len	d_gene	j_gene	CDR3aa
TRBV2	13	NA	TRBJ2-7	CASSDSSSYEQYF
TRBV9	13	NA	TRBJ1-1	CASSAGGLTEAFF
TRBV15	17	TRBD1	TRBJ2-7	CATSREFMGQGAVEQYF
TRBV5-6	14	NA	TRBJ2-7	CASSFGRPSYEQYF
TRBV27	13	NA	TRBJ1-1	CASSSEMNTEAFF
TRBV2	15	TRBD2	TRBJ2-7	CASSAGLAGSGVQYF
TRBV6-2/TRBV6-3	14	NA	TRBJ1-5	CASSYSPENQPQHF
TRBV18	12	NA	TRBJ2-1	CASSPTATEQFF
TRBV6-6	15	NA	TRBJ1-4	CASSYSSRGSEKLFF
TRBV24-1	15	NA	TRBJ2-1	CATSETGTRYNEQFF
TRBV30	11	TRBD2	TRBJ2-1	CAHGGFNEQFF
TRBV12-5	17	TRBD1	TRBJ2-7	CASGDPGTGGRKNEQYF
TRBV7-2	12	NA	TRBJ1-2	CATYRDVYGYTF
TRBV5-6	14	NA	TRBJ1-5	CASSLSQGLQPQHF
TRBV19	13	NA	TRBJ1-1	CASSIVGDTEAFF